This is a list of T cell receptor beta chains from one sample in a study of blood T cells in healthy people across ages. From the 5' RACE reads, TCRdb called clonotypes with MiXCR, one entry per CDR3 protein. The table records 1.8 million or so distinct CDR3 sequences, roughly 43% of them present only once. The sequenced material came from blood. These receptors all come from a human donor in good health. The CDR3 runs from the conserved cysteine through the conserved F or W. D genes are given only for firm matches. A row's size may be missing; if present it is once, few, many or a size class.

TRBD1,TRBV20-1,-,TRBJ1-2,CSAKTGGYGYTF,TGCAGTGCTAAAACAGGGGGCTATGGCTACACCTTC
TRBD2,TRBV9,-,TRBJ2-3,CASSTGTSGYTDTQYF,TGTGCCAGCAGCACTGGGACTAGCGGATACACAGATACGCAGTATTTT
-,TRBV6-5,-,TRBJ2-7,CASSYSRDSIYEQYF,TGTGCCAGCAGTTACTCTCGGGACTCGATCTACGAGCAGTACTTC
-,TRBV20-1,few,TRBJ1-1,CSASGIAEAFF,TGCAGTGCTAGTGGTATCGCTGAAGCTTTCTTT
-,TRBV10-3,-,TRBJ1-2,CANNQGPLYGYTF,TGTGCCAATAACCAAGGACCCTTATATGGCTACACCTTC
-,TRBV11-3,-,TRBJ2-6,CASSLDLRLAGANVLTF,TGTGCCAGCAGCTTAGATCTTAGGCTCGCTGGGGCCAACGTCCTGACTTTC
TRBD2,TRBV7-3,-,TRBJ2-3,CASSSSGGPPDTQYF,TGTGCCAGCAGCTCTAGCGGGGGCCCCCCAGATACGCAGTATTTT
TRBD1,TRBV12-3/TRBV12-4,-,TRBJ1-1,CASSGQGENEAFF,TGTGCCAGCAGTGGACAGGGGGAAAATGAAGCTTTCTTT
-,TRBV10-3,-,TRBJ1-1,CAISDTLGREAFF,TGTGCCATCAGTGATACATTGGGGCGTGAAGCTTTCTTT
TRBD2,TRBV4-3,-,TRBJ2-7,CASSQDLAGGPWQYF,TGCGCCAGCAGCCAAGACCTAGCGGGGGGGCCTTGGCAGTATTTC
-,TRBV20-1,many,TRBJ2-7,CSARDRGSSYEQYF,TGCAGTGCTAGAGATCGGGGCAGCTCCTACGAGCAGTACTTC
TRBD2,TRBV14,few,TRBJ2-7,CASSIMGLAPTYEQYF,TGTGCCAGCAGCATAATGGGACTAGCGCCTACCTACGAGCAGTACTTC
-,TRBV7-8,-,TRBJ1-5,CASRQASPPAGAGQPQHF,TGCGCCAGCAGACAAGCTTCCCCGCCCGCTGGGGCAGGGCAGCCCCAGCATTTT
-,TRBV7-2,few,TRBJ2-5,CASSSVRSETQYF,TGTGCCAGCAGCTCGGTCAGGTCAGAGACCCAGTACTTC
TRBD1,TRBV20-1,-,TRBJ1-2,CSADTGGREGYTF,TGCAGTGCTGATACAGGGGGCCGGGAGGGCTACACCTTC
TRBD2,TRBV10-3,-,TRBJ2-3,CAISPGGPTDTQYF,TGTGCCATCAGCCCGGGGGGGCCCACAGATACGCAGTATTTT
-,TRBV29-1,-,TRBJ2-7,CSVRPTASSYEQYF,TGCAGCGTCCGACCGACGGCGAGCTCCTACGAGCAGTACTTC
TRBD2,TRBV11-2,once,TRBJ2-3,CASSLTLAGTSTDTQYF,TGTGCCAGCAGCTTAACCCTAGCGGGGACTAGCACAGATACGCAGTATTTT
-,TRBV12-3/TRBV12-4,-,TRBJ1-6,CASSLVGEFGSPLHF,TGTGCCAGCAGCCTAGTCGGGGAATTCGGTTCACCCCTCCACTTT
-,TRBV12-3/TRBV12-4,few,TRBJ1-2,CADVQGPYGYTF,TGTGCCGACGTACAGGGACCCTATGGCTACACCTTC
TRBD1,TRBV10-3,-,TRBJ2-7,CAISDPTGTGDEQYF,TGTGCCATCAGTGACCCGACCGGGACAGGGGACGAGCAGTACTTC
TRBD2,TRBV29-1,few,TRBJ2-4,CSVVGLAGGQAKNIQYF,TGCAGCGTCGTGGGCCTAGCGGGGGGCCAGGCCAAAAACATTCAGTACTTC
TRBD2,TRBV18,-,TRBJ2-3,CASSPRVAGALGDTQYF,TGTGCCAGCTCACCCCGGGTAGCGGGGGCCCTCGGAGATACGCAGTATTTT
TRBD1,TRBV6-5,few,TRBJ2-1,CASSYSTGQVYNEQFF,TGTGCCAGCAGTTACTCGACGGGACAGGTCTACAATGAGCAGTTCTTC
TRBD1,TRBV20-1,-,TRBJ2-7,CSPETGEYYEQYF,TGCAGTCCTGAGACAGGGGAGTATTACGAGCAGTACTTC
-,TRBV25-1,few,TRBJ1-1,CASSGALGAFF,TGTGCCAGCAGTGGCGCCTTGGGGGCTTTCTTT
-,TRBV7-9,-,TRBJ1-4,CASSSRGVENEKLFF,TGTGCCAGCAGCTCCCGAGGGGTGGAAAATGAAAAACTGTTTTTT
-,TRBV29-1,few,TRBJ2-2,CSGGTGATGELFF,TGCAGCGGGGGAACGGGGGCCACCGGGGAGCTGTTTTTT
-,TRBV6-6,-,TRBJ1-5,CASRKDVGHQPQHF,TGTGCCAGCAGGAAAGACGTAGGCCATCAGCCCCAGCATTTT
-,TRBV6-6,-,TRBJ1-1,CASGHNTEAFF,TGTGCCAGCGGGCATAACACTGAGGCTTTCTTT
-,TRBV15,once,TRBJ1-6,CATSRDLGLGTYNSPLHF,TGTGCCACCAGCAGAGATCTAGGTCTGGGAACCTATAATTCACCCCTCCACTTT
-,TRBV30,few,TRBJ2-1,CAWTTTTGRNNEQFF,TGTGCCTGGACAACTACGACGGGCCGCAACAATGAGCAGTTCTTC
TRBD1,TRBV6-5,many,TRBJ1-2,CASRRTGANYGYTF,TGTGCCAGCAGGAGGACAGGAGCAAACTATGGCTACACCTTC
-,TRBV7-3,-,TRBJ2-3,CASSLTEGRTDTQYF,TGTGCCAGCAGCTTAACGGAAGGGCGTACAGATACGCAGTATTTT
-,TRBV30,few,TRBJ1-1,CAWTSGTVNTEAFF,TGTGCCTGGACTTCCGGGACGGTGAACACTGAAGCTTTCTTT
-,TRBV9,-,TRBJ2-3,CASSVGRTDTQCF,TGTGCCAGCAGCGTTGGAAGGACAGATACGCAGTGTTTT
TRBD1,TRBV9,-,TRBJ1-2,CASSNDRDYGYTF,TGTGCCAGCAGCAACGACAGGGATTACGGCTACACCTTC
-,TRBV20-1,-,TRBJ1-4,CSARSDGGLTEKLFF,TGCAGTGCTAGGTCCGATGGAGGGCTTACTGAAAAACTGTTTTTT
-,TRBV5-1,-,TRBJ2-1,CASSRPVGGGAGEQFF,TGCGCCAGCAGCCGCCCTGTGGGGGGCGGAGCGGGTGAGCAGTTCTTC
TRBD2,TRBV5-6,few,TRBJ2-1,CASSLLPPGGNEQFF,TGTGCCAGCAGCTTGCTTCCCCCCGGGGGGAATGAGCAGTTCTTC
-,TRBV7-8,few,TRBJ1-2,CASSQMGTDPNYGYTF,TGTGCCAGCAGCCAGATGGGAACAGATCCTAACTATGGCTACACCTTC
-,TRBV9,once,TRBJ1-4,CASSRGGDLGEKLFF,TGTGCCAGCAGCCGCGGCGGAGATTTGGGTGAAAAACTGTTTTTT
-,TRBV7-6,-,TRBJ2-1,CASSLEGQINEQFF,TGTGCCAGCAGCTTAGAAGGGCAGATCAATGAGCAGTTCTTC
TRBD1,TRBV20-1,many,TRBJ2-7,CSARPGTGPDEQYF,TGCAGTGCTAGACCCGGGACAGGGCCGGACGAGCAGTACTTC
TRBD2,TRBV10-3,-,TRBJ2-6,CAISDLGGANQGSSGANVLTF,TGTGCCATCAGTGATTTGGGAGGGGCCAATCAGGGATCAAGTGGGGCCAACGTCCTGACTTTC
-,TRBV10-2,-,TRBJ1-2,CASRQGLNSNYGYTF,TGCGCCAGCAGGCAGGGTCTCAACTCTAACTATGGCTACACCTTC
TRBD2,TRBV30,few,TRBJ2-3,CAWSFRRTSGFTDTQYF,TGTGCCTGGAGTTTCCGCCGGACTAGCGGGTTCACAGATACGCAGTATTTT
TRBD2,TRBV10-3,few,TRBJ2-1,CAISDRLAGNNEQFF,TGTGCCATCAGTGATAGACTAGCGGGGAACAATGAGCAGTTCTTC
-,TRBV29-1,-,TRBJ1-1,CSVDPGYTEAFF,TGCAGCGTTGATCCTGGATACACTGAAGCTTTCTTT
TRBD1,TRBV20-1,few,TRBJ1-6,CSAEHRDRGSPLHF,TGCAGTGCTGAGCACCGGGACAGGGGTTCACCCCTCCACTTT
-,TRBV18,-,TRBJ2-7,CASSRADSSYEQYF,TGTGCCAGCTCTCGGGCCGACAGCTCCTACGAGCAGTACTTC
-,TRBV5-1,-,TRBJ2-7,CASRTGTQNFNEQYF,TGCGCCAGCAGAACCGGGACACAAAACTTCAACGAGCAGTACTTC
-,TRBV6-6,-,TRBJ1-5,CASSPLQGNQPQHF,TGTGCCAGCAGTCCACTACAGGGTAATCAGCCCCAGCATTTT
-,TRBV27,-,TRBJ1-2,CASSLFASTDYNGYTF,TGTGCCAGCAGCCTATTTGCCAGTACCGACTACAATGGCTACACCTTC
-,TRBV4-1,few,TRBJ2-7,CASSPLPKDEQYF,TGCGCCAGCAGCCCCCTTCCCAAGGACGAGCAGTACTTC